The clone carrying this T cell receptor beta chain was recorded once. Antigen unknown. This specimen belongs to a study of CD8+ T cells in alopecia areata. Notes on the study in general: Sequences from scalp samples also cover resident alphabeta T cells of normal skin. Unlike in mice, where it was clearer, TCR sharing across patients was less clear, possibly HLA-related.

RNA extraction was followed by reverse transcription into cDNA, which acted as the sequencing template. The protocol was immunoSEQ multiplex PCR, while the TCRdb copy is restricted to in-frame clones and leaves out a portion. The sample consists of about 200,000 clones, approximately 60% of them appearing once. This CDR3 is built from 15 residues. Trimming cost V 3 bases and J 2 bases, with 13 bases left between them. Germline V gene sequence: CDR1 SGHRS, CDR2 YFSETQ. PBMCs provided sorted CD4+ and CD8+ T cells. V usage is TRBV5-1 and J usage is TRBJ2-3; the D gene is possibly TRBD2 (6 bases). This receptor was identified in a human donor in good health. Sequenced material: CD8+ T cells sorted from blood. The CDR3 DNA is TGCGCCAGCAGCTCTCGCGGGACTTACACAGATACGCAGTATTTT. Its protein product is CASSSRGTYTDTQYF.